The 27 T cell receptor beta chains presented below share a single source sample, sequenced in a study of shared clonotypes between healthy human individuals. Profiling relied on immunoSEQ multiplex PCR, and the TCRdb table lists in-frame clones only, not all of them. The data hold some 470,000 clones, with less than 80% observed a single time. The sequencing input was PBMCs. These receptor sequences come from a woman aged 40 to 55 in good health. Some clones in this sample may be carry-over from other donors' samples.

This clone was seen once. The V gene is TRBV29-1, the J gene TRBJ2-3; 10 bases fit TRBD1. The CDR3 has 15 amino acids. V lost 5 bases to trimming and J lost 1 base; unmatched junction nucleotides: 6. The V gene's germline CDR1 is SQVTM and CDR2 ANQGSEA. CDR3 sequence (DNA): TGCAGCGTTAACGACAGGGGGCGCCGCACAGATACGCAGTATTTT. Translated, it gives CSVNDRGRRTDTQYF.

V gene TRBV27 combines with J gene TRBJ2-5, with 9 bases aligning to TRBD2. The germline V gene encodes CDR1 MNHEY and CDR2 SMNVEV (reference sequence). CDR3 size: 14 residues. Losses at the gene ends were 5 bases for V and 5 bases for J; bases not matched to a gene: 6. The DNA for the CDR3 is TGTGCCAGCAGTGATAGCGGGAGAAGGGAGACCCAGTACTTC. This codes for CASSDSGRRETQYF.

This clone has only a few counts. Since a far larger clone is one base different, this is likely a read error. V is TRBV30 and J is TRBJ2-5; D gene uncertain. Per the germline V gene, CDR1 is GTSNPN and CDR2 is SVGIG (reference sequence). The CDR3 covers 13 residues. Here the CDR3 reads CTWNRVLQETQYF. CDR3 in DNA: TGTACCTGGAACAGAGTCCTTCAAGAGACCCAGTACTTC. Full variable domain (missing parts from reference TRBV30 and TRBJ2-5): SQTIHQWPATLVQPVGSPLSLECTVEGTSNPNLYWYRQAAGRGLQLLFYSVGIGQISSEVPQNLSASRPQDRQFILSSKKLLLSDSGFYLCTWNRVLQETQYFGPGTRLLVL.

The chain uses TRBV28 and TRBJ1-4; TRBD1 is a possible D gene (5 bases). The V gene lost 6 bases and the J gene lost 6 bases, with 17 bases spanning the gap. This CDR3 spans 15 amino acids. Germline CDR1 is MDHEN and CDR2 is SYDVKM. The CDR3 nucleotides read TGTGCCAGCAGCACTAGAACCCAGGGTTATGAAAAACTGTTTTTT. Translating it yields CASSTRTQGYEKLFF.

V and J are TRBV25-1 and TRBJ1-2, with 7 bases identical to TRBD1. This CDR3 has 16 residues. Germline CDR1 MGHDK, CDR2 SYGVNS. Trimming removed 3 bases from V and 9 bases from J; junction bases left unmatched: 16. The CDR3 coding sequence is TGTGCCAGCAGTGATCCATATCGGAGGGGGCCCCGGAGCTACACCTTC. Residues: CASSDPYRRGPRSYTF.

The chain couples TRBV19 to TRBJ2-1; possibly TRBD2 for D (6 bases). The CDR3 sequence is 16 residues long. V shed 6 bases and J shed 1 base, with 16 bases lying between them. Germline CDR1 LNHDA, CDR2 SQIVND (reference sequence). Written as DNA, the CDR3 is TGTGCCAGTAGCATGAATAGCGGACCATCCTACAATGAGCAGTTCTTC. Protein product: CASSMNSGPSYNEQFF.

This clone was observed at least ten times. This sequence joins TRBV2 and TRBJ2-1, with D possibly being TRBD1 (5 bases). The CDR3 is 16 residues long. The germline gives CDR1 SNHLY, CDR2 FYNNEI. V was trimmed by 6 bases and J by 2 bases, leaving 17 bases between them. The CDR3 reads CASSPRAAGTYNEQFF. CDR3 in DNA: TGTGCCAGCAGCCCCAGGGCGGCTGGGACCTACAATGAGCAGTTCTTC. The full variable domain, rest sourced from reference TRBV2 and TRBJ2-1, is EPEVTQTPSHQVTQMGQEVILRCVPISNHLYFYWYRQILGQKVEFLVSFYNNEISEKSEIFDDQFSVERPDGSNFTLKIRSTKLEDSAMYFCASSPRAAGTYNEQFFGPGTRLTVL.

This clone was observed a single time. The chain carries TRBV4-1 and TRBJ1-5; 12 bases are a match to TRBD1. This CDR3 is built from 16 residues. The germline CDR1 and CDR2 sequences are MGHRA and YSYEKL. J was trimmed by 5 bases and V by 4 bases; bases with no gene match: 6. CDR3 residues: CASSRVGTGGYQPQHF. The CDR3 DNA follows: TGCGCCAGCAGCCGCGTCGGGACAGGGGGCTATCAGCCCCAGCATTTT.

The sample holds many counts of this clone. This specimen includes other DNA sequences encoding the same CDR3. The chain couples TRBV4-3 to TRBJ2-7, with 12 bases lining up with TRBD1. The CDR3 is 19 residues long. Germline CDR1 is LGHNA and CDR2 is YSLEER. The ends lost 4 bases at V and 1 base at J; junction bases unmatched: 14. Written as DNA, the CDR3 is TGCGCCAGCAGCCTTATGGCCGGGACAGGGGGCGCAGAGTCCTACGAGCAGTACTTC. Its translation is CASSLMAGTGGAESYEQYF.

This sequence joins TRBV7-2 and TRBJ2-7; no definite D call. V shed 2 bases and J shed 3 bases, with 14 bases lying between them. Germline V CDR1 and CDR2: SGHTA, FQGNSA. The CDR3 is 15 amino acids. The CDR3: CASSLIQAPFYEQYF. CDR3 DNA: TGTGCCAGCAGCTTAATCCAAGCCCCTTTCTACGAGCAGTACTTC.

CDR3 protein: CASSTRDYPSYEQYF. DNA of the CDR3: TGTGCCAGTAGTACGCGGGACTACCCCTCCTACGAGCAGTACTTC. The chain uses TRBV19 and TRBJ2-7; TRBD2 aligns across 7 bases. CDR3 length equals 15 residues. Germline CDR1 and CDR2: LNHDA and SQIVND (reference sequence). With V trimmed by 4 bases and J by 0 bases, 6 bases remained unmatched.

This chain uses TRBV4-1 with TRBJ2-1; 7 bases fit TRBD1. The germline CDR1 and CDR2 sequences are MGHRA and YSYEKL. The CDR3 runs 19 residues. V shed 2 bases, J shed 0 bases, and the junction held 13 bases outside the gene matches. CDR3 in amino acids: CASSQTHPPDRSSYNEQFF. For the CDR3, the DNA is TGCGCCAGCAGCCAAACACACCCCCCGGACAGGAGCTCCTACAATGAGCAGTTCTTC.

The chain carries TRBV9 and TRBJ2-1, with 8 nucleotides matching TRBD2. This CDR3 has 15 amino acids. The V gene's germline CDR1 is SGDLS and CDR2 YYNGEE. J was trimmed by 7 bases and V by 4 bases; bases with no gene match: 10. The CDR3 protein is CASSLLREGINEQFF. The CDR3 coding sequence is TGTGCCAGCAGCCTTCTCCGGGAGGGCATAAATGAGCAGTTCTTC.

The chain combines TRBV28 with TRBJ1-1; D remains ambiguous. Per the germline V gene, CDR1 is MDHEN and CDR2 is SYDVKM. The CDR3 length is 15 residues. Trimming cost V 3 bases and J 1 base, with 12 bases left between them. The CDR3, as DNA: TGTGCCAGCAGTTTGGCGGTAGCGGGGAACACTGAAGCTTTCTTT. It is translated as CASSLAVAGNTEAFF.

This clone showed up just once. A far more abundant clone sits one base away, making this likely a read error. The genes are TRBV29-1 and TRBJ1-2; D gene unclear. The CDR3 sequence is 11 residues long. The germline V gene encodes CDR1 SQVTM and CDR2 ANQGSEA. The CDR3 DNA reads as TGCAGCGAGTCCTCAAACTATGGCTACTCCTTC. The encoded protein is CSESSNYGYSF.

A single count supports this clone. Other DNA sequences in the sample encode the same CDR3. The chain has TRBV2 and TRBJ2-1, with 13 positions matching TRBD2. The CDR3 loop spans 14 amino acids. The V segment lost 6 bases and the J segment 9 bases; nucleotides outside the gene matches: 5. Germline lookup yields CDR1 SNHLY and CDR2 FYNNEI. The DNA for the CDR3 is TGTGCCAGCAGAGGACTAGCGGGAGTGGGTGAGCAGTTCTTC. It specifies CASRGLAGVGEQFF. The variable domain in full, with the rest retrieved from reference TRBV2 and TRBJ2-1, is EPEVTQTPSHQVTQMGQEVILRCVPISNHLYFYWYRQILGQKVEFLVSFYNNEISEKSEIFDDQFSVERPDGSNFTLKIRSTKLEDSAMYFCASRGLAGVGEQFFGPGTRLTVL.

The chain has TRBV2 and TRBJ2-7, with 10 bases fitting TRBD2. Germline V gene data show CDR1 as SNHLY and CDR2 as FYNNEI. The CDR3 runs 16 residues. With 5 bases clipped from V and 0 bases from J, the junction kept 7 bases outside the gene matches. The CDR3 loop reads CASSYTASGSSYEQYF. CDR3 bases: TGTGCCAGCAGTTACACGGCTAGCGGGAGCTCCTACGAGCAGTACTTC.

To note about this clone: The same CDR3 arises from other DNA sequences in this sample as well. The chain joins TRBV30 to TRBJ2-7; weak D call: TRBD2 (6 bases). The V gene's germline CDR1 is GTSNPN and CDR2 SVGIG (reference sequence). The CDR3 is 12 residues long. V lost 2 bases to trimming and J lost 3 bases, with 8 bases between them. CDR3: CAWSRENYEQYF. In nucleotides, the CDR3 is TGTGCCTGGAGTCGGGAGAACTACGAGCAGTACTTC.

This clone has more than one count but fewer than ten. The chain carries TRBV7-9 and TRBJ1-2; D is perhaps TRBD1 (5 bases). V shed 5 bases and J shed 1 base, with 17 bases lying between them. The CDR3 covers 16 residues. Germline V lookup: CDR1 SEHNR, CDR2 FQNEAQ (reference sequence). The CDR3 DNA sequence: TGTGCCAGCAGCCCCCTTGGAAGCAGGGTTAACTATGGCTACACCTTC. Residues: CASSPLGSRVNYGYTF. Full variable domain (remainder filled in from reference TRBV7-9 and TRBJ1-2): DTGVSQNPRHKITKRGQNVTFRCDPISEHNRLYWYRQTLGQGPEFLTYFQNEAQLEKSRLLSDRFSAERPKGSFSTLEIQRTEQGDSAMYLCASSPLGSRVNYGYTFGSGTRLTVV.

This clone has a handful of counts. The J gene is TRBJ1-2, the V gene TRBV9; TRBD1 is a possible D gene (6 bases). CDR1 is SGDLS, CDR2 YYNGEE, per germline. The CDR3 is made up of 15 amino acids. V was trimmed by 3 bases and J by 6 bases, leaving 18 bases between them. The CDR3 loop is CASSARGESGHGYTF. As DNA, the CDR3 is TGTGCCAGCAGCGCGAGGGGGGAAAGTGGGCATGGCTACACCTTC. Complete variable domain (other parts from reference TRBV9 and TRBJ1-2): DSGVTQTPKHLITATGQRVTLRCSPRSGDLSVYWYQQSLDQGLQFLIQYYNGEERAKGNILERFSAQQFPDLHSELNLSSLELGDSALYFCASSARGESGHGYTFGSGTRLTVV.

This chain uses TRBV7-2 with TRBJ2-5, with 15 bases matching TRBD2. The CDR3 spans 17 residues. The trim removed 5 bases at V and 7 bases at J, leaving 11 bases unmatched. The germline CDR1 and CDR2 sequences are SGHTA and FQGNSA. The CDR3: CASSQNSPGLAGGTQYF. The CDR3 coding sequence is TGTGCCAGCAGCCAAAACTCACCGGGACTAGCGGGAGGGACCCAGTACTTC. The full variable domain, with the rest looked up from reference TRBV7-2 and TRBJ2-5, is GAGVSQSPSNKVTEKGKDVELRCDPISGHTALYWYRQSLGQGLEFLIYFQGNSAPDKSGLPSDRFSAERTGGSVSTLTIQRTQQEDSAVYLCASSQNSPGLAGGTQYFGPGTRLLVL.

With respect to this clone: A far larger clone is a single base away, which makes a read error likely. The chain's CDR3 is CANSAGTDTGELFF. DNA of the CDR3: TGTGCCAACAGTGCCGGGACAGACACCGGGGAGCTGTTTTTT. The chain links TRBV6-4 to TRBJ2-2; 7 nucleotides line up with TRBD1. CDR3 length: 14 amino acids. The germline CDR1 and CDR2 sequences are MRHNA and SNTAGT.

This chain links TRBV29-1 with TRBJ2-2; 11 bases line up with TRBD2. Germline V gene lookup returns CDR1 SQVTM and CDR2 ANQGSEA. CDR3 size: 13 residues. Trimming removed 7 bases from V and 3 bases from J; junction bases left unmatched: 1. CDR3 in amino acids: CSASGRYTGELFF. The CDR3 nucleotides read TGCAGCGCTAGCGGGAGGTACACCGGGGAGCTGTTTTTT.

This clone was found once. The chain is built from TRBV19 and TRBJ2-5; D is possibly TRBD2 (6 bases). The germline gives CDR1 LNHDA, CDR2 SQIVND (reference sequence). V was cut by 1 base and J by 2 bases, with 14 bases left in between. The CDR3 is 16 residues long. The CDR3 here is CASSIARWGEQETQYF. CDR3 bases: TGTGCCAGTAGTATAGCCCGGTGGGGGGAACAAGAGACCCAGTACTTC.

This chain joins TRBV29-1 and TRBJ2-5, with 7 nucleotides matching TRBD1. The trim removed 2 bases at V and 5 bases at J, leaving 14 bases unmatched. This CDR3 is 16 amino acids long. The germline CDR1 and CDR2 sequences are SQVTM and ANQGSEA. The CDR3 region is CSVESWYIGRGETQYF. DNA of the CDR3: TGCAGCGTTGAATCGTGGTATATCGGCAGGGGGGAGACCCAGTACTTC.

The sample holds one count of this clone. The same CDR3 arises from other DNA sequences in this sample as well. The chain links TRBV5-4 to TRBJ1-2, with D maybe TRBD1 (6 bases). Germline assignment: CDR1 SGHNT and CDR2 YYREEE (reference sequence). The V gene lost 0 bases and the J gene lost 2 bases, with 11 bases spanning the gap. This CDR3 spans 15 amino acids. CDR3 amino acids: CASSLGGAANYGYTF. The CDR3 nucleotides read TGTGCCAGCAGCTTGGGGGGGGCGGCGAACTATGGCTACACCTTC. The full variable domain, rest sourced from reference TRBV5-4 and TRBJ1-2, is ETGVTQSPTHLIKTRGQQVTLRCSSQSGHNTVSWYQQALGQGPQFIFQYYREEENGRGNFPPRFSGLQFPNYSSELNVNALELDDSALYLCASSLGGAANYGYTFGSGTRLTVV.

The chain is built from TRBV7-2 and TRBJ2-7; D gene ambiguous. The CDR3 sequence is 14 residues long. Germline V lookup: CDR1 SGHTA, CDR2 FQGNSA. V lost 1 base and J 6 bases, leaving 13 bases between the germline ends. This chain's CDR3 is CASSLGGPNREQYF. CDR3 DNA sequence: TGTGCCAGCAGCTTAGGAGGCCCCAACCGCGAGCAGTACTTC.